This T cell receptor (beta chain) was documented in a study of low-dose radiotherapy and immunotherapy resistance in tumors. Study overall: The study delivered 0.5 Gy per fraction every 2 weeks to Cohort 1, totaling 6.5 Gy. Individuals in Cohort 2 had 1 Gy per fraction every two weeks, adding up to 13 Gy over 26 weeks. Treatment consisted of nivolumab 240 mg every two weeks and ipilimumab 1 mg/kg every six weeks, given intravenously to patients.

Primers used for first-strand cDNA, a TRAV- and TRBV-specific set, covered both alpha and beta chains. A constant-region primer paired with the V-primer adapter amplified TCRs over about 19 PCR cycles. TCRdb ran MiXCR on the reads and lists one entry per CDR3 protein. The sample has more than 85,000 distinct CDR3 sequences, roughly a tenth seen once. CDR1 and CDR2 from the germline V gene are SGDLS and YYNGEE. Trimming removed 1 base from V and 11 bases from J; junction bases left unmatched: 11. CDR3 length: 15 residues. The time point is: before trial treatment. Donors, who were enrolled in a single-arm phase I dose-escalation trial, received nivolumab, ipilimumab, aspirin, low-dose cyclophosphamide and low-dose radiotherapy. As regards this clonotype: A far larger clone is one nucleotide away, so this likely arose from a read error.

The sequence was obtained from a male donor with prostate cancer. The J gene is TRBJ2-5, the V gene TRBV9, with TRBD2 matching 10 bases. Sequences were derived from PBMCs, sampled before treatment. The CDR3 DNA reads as TGTGCCAGCAGCGTAAAAGCGGGAGGGCCAAGTGAGCAGTACTTC. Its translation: CASSVKAGGPSEQYF.